The 24 T cell receptor beta chains below come from one sample, sequenced in a study of technical replicates of blood from several donors. Here immunoSEQ multiplex PCR was the method, and the copy in TCRdb shows in-frame clones only, minus some. The profile shows 85,000 to 100,000 clones, 95% of them singletons. Sequenced material: T cells isolated from PBMCs. The receptors come from a human donor in good health.

The V and J genes are TRBV20-1 and TRBJ2-4; weak D call: TRBD1 (5 bases). The V gene's germline CDR1 is DFQATT and CDR2 SNEGSKA (reference sequence). The V end lost 5 bases, the J end lost 9 bases, and 11 bases lay between the germline ends. CDR3 length: 11 residues. CDR3 nucleotides: TGCAGTGCTCTACAGGTTCCCATTCAGTACTTC. This codes for CSALQVPIQYF.

A few counts support this clone. The CDR3 protein is CASSVGQINEKLFF. The CDR3 DNA sequence: TGTGCCAGCAGCGTAGGACAGATTAATGAAAAACTGTTTTTT. V usage is TRBV9 and J usage is TRBJ1-4; perhaps TRBD1 as D (5 bases). The CDR3 spans 14 residues. The germline V gene has CDR1 SGDLS and CDR2 YYNGEE. Trimming stripped 0 bases from V and 4 bases from J, with 7 bases between.

V gene TRBV18 combines with J gene TRBJ1-2; D might be TRBD1 (6 bases). V lost 3 bases and J 5 bases, leaving 19 bases between the germline ends. There are 16 residues in the CDR3. Germline CDR1 and CDR2: KGHSH and LQKENI. In DNA, the CDR3 is TGTGCCAGCTCACCGACAGACCCAGGGGCTGGGTATGGCTACACCTTC. It specifies CASSPTDPGAGYGYTF.

This chain uses TRBV9 with TRBJ2-3; 11 bases line up with TRBD2. The ends lost 3 bases at V and 9 bases at J; junction bases unmatched: 12. This CDR3 has 16 amino acids. Germline CDR1 reads SGDLS; CDR2 reads YYNGEE. The CDR3 reads CASSATSGGGRQTQYF. The CDR3 bases are TGTGCCAGCAGCGCCACTAGCGGGGGAGGAAGGCAGACGCAGTATTTT.

This chain connects TRBV5-1 to TRBJ2-1; TRBD2 is a possible D gene (6 bases). CDR1 is SGHRS and CDR2 is YFSETQ in the germline V gene. The CDR3 is 17 amino acids. V lost 0 bases and J 0 bases, leaving 13 bases between the germline ends. This CDR3 is CASSLGPAGSSYNEQFF. The CDR3 DNA reads as TGCGCCAGCAGCTTGGGTCCGGCGGGGAGCTCCTACAATGAGCAGTTCTTC. Using reference TRBV5-1 and TRBJ2-1 for the parts outside the CDR3, the full variable domain is KAGVTQTPRYLIKTRGQQVTLSCSPISGHRSVSWYQQTPGQGLQFLFEYFSETQRNKGNFPGRFSGRQFSNSRSEMNVSTLELGDSALYLCASSLGPAGSSYNEQFFGPGTRLTVL.

In DNA form, the CDR3 reads TGTGCCAGCAGGGGGCTCATGAACACTGAAGCTTTCTTT. Translation gives CASRGLMNTEAFF. V is TRBV6-5 and J is TRBJ1-1; the D gene is possibly TRBD1 (5 bases). V lost 6 bases, J lost 0 bases, and 8 bases lay in between. The CDR3 covers 13 residues. CDR1 and CDR2 from the germline V gene are MNHEY and SVGAGI.

CDR3: CASSQDRDTEAFF. DNA of the CDR3: TGTGCCAGCAGCCAGGACAGGGATACTGAAGCTTTCTTT. V and J are TRBV5-6 and TRBJ1-1, with 8 bases matching TRBD1. The CDR3 spans 13 residues. V lost 4 bases, J lost 5 bases, and 4 bases stayed unmatched. Germline-derived CDR1 and CDR2 are SGHDT and YYEEEE. The full variable domain, rest sourced from reference TRBV5-6 and TRBJ1-1, is DAGVTQSPTHLIKTRGQQVTLRCSPKSGHDTVSWYQQALGQGPQFIFQYYEEEERQRGNFPDRFSGHQFPNYSSELNVNALLLGDSALYLCASSQDRDTEAFFGQGTRLTVV.

The rearrangement joins TRBV9 to TRBJ1-1; D uncertain. Trimming shortened V by 3 bases and J by 8 bases, and 14 bases separated the two germline ends. Germline CDR1 SGDLS, CDR2 YYNGEE. The CDR3 length is 13 residues. CDR3 region: CASSADLDLEAFF. The CDR3 DNA reads as TGTGCCAGCAGCGCCGACCTGGACTTGGAAGCTTTCTTT.

The chain couples TRBV2 to TRBJ2-1, with a tentative D call TRBD2 (6 bases). This CDR3 region has 14 residues. With 7 bases removed from V and 5 bases from J, the gap between germline ends came to 15 bases. Germline loops: CDR1 SNHLY, CDR2 FYNNEI. The CDR3: CASNPIADHNEQFF. The CDR3 DNA is TGTGCCAGCAACCCCATAGCGGACCACAATGAGCAGTTCTTC.

The rearrangement links TRBV6-1 to TRBJ1-2; a weak D match, TRBD1 (6 bases). The germline V gene encodes CDR1 MNHNS and CDR2 SASEGT. The CDR3 totals 15 residues. Deletions cut 6 bases from V and 4 bases from J, with 18 bases between. The CDR3 protein is CASRDNTGWSYGYTF. CDR3 in DNA: TGTGCCAGCAGGGATAACACAGGGTGGAGCTATGGCTACACCTTC.

This chain links TRBV6-5 with TRBJ1-1; 8 bases are shared with TRBD1. This CDR3 is built from 15 residues. The V gene end was trimmed by 5 bases and the J gene end by 5 bases; junction bases not matched to a gene: 10. Germline CDR1 is MNHEY and CDR2 is SVGAGI. The CDR3 reads CASSRSGTGGTEAFF. The DNA of the CDR3 is TGTGCCAGCAGTCGCTCCGGGACAGGAGGAACTGAAGCTTTCTTT.

The gene calls are TRBV6-5 and TRBJ2-2; 8 bases fit TRBD1. The V gene end was trimmed by 6 bases and the J gene end by 3 bases; junction bases not matched to a gene: 6. This CDR3 contains 15 residues. Per the germline V gene, CDR1 is MNHEY and CDR2 is SVGAGI. DNA of the CDR3: TGTGCCAGCAGGAGACAGGGGCGGTACACCGGGGAGCTGTTTTTT. Amino acid sequence: CASRRQGRYTGELFF.

This sequence joins TRBV10-3 and TRBJ1-1; perhaps TRBD1 as D (5 bases). The V end was cut by 10 bases, the J end by 4 bases, with 10 bases between. Germline assignment: CDR1 ENHRY and CDR2 SYGVKD. The CDR3 covers 11 residues. Here the CDR3 DNA reads TGTGCCACCACCGGGGGCACTGAAGCTTTCTTT. Protein product: CATTGGTEAFF.

The chain joins TRBV29-1 to TRBJ1-1; D not certain. The CDR3 is made up of 15 amino acids. The V end lost 2 bases, the J end lost 3 bases, and 16 bases lay between the germline ends. The germline gives CDR1 SQVTM, CDR2 ANQGSEA. The CDR3 reads CSVEWRPLRDTEAFF. CDR3 bases: TGCAGCGTTGAATGGCGGCCACTTCGGGACACTGAAGCTTTCTTT.

This sequence joins TRBV6-1 and TRBJ1-1; D is uncertain. Germline CDR1 MNHNS, CDR2 SASEGT. The ends were cut back, 4 bases at V and 3 bases at J, with 15 bases in the middle. CDR3 size: 15 residues. The CDR3 here is CASSARWEMDTEAFF. CDR3 coding DNA: TGTGCCAGCAGTGCCAGGTGGGAGATGGACACTGAAGCTTTCTTT.

The rearrangement joins TRBV5-1 to TRBJ1-4; D perhaps matches TRBD1 (6 bases). This CDR3 contains 14 residues. Trimming cost V 5 bases and J 7 bases, with 15 bases left between them. The germline V gene has CDR1 SGHRS and CDR2 YFSETQ. The CDR3 here is CASRSGTNIEKLFF. The CDR3, as DNA: TGCGCCAGCAGGTCCGGGACAAATATTGAAAAACTGTTTTTT.

The chain recombines TRBV29-1 with TRBJ2-7; TRBD1 agrees at 7 bases. Germline CDR1 and CDR2: SQVTM and ANQGSEA. This CDR3 has 14 amino acids. The V and J ends lost 3 bases and 0 bases, in that order; junction bases with no gene match: 5. The CDR3 here is CSVDKGASSYEQYF. CDR3 in DNA: TGCAGCGTTGATAAGGGGGCTAGCTCCTACGAGCAGTACTTC.

The chain joins TRBV6-5 to TRBJ2-4, with TRBD1 identical over 7 bases. Germline loops: CDR1 MNHEY, CDR2 SVGAGI. V gave up 6 bases and J gave up 8 bases; unmatched junction bases: 7. CDR3 length: 13 residues. This CDR3 is CASRADREYIQYF. The CDR3 nucleotides are TGTGCCAGCAGGGCCGACAGGGAATACATTCAGTACTTC.

This clone occurred once. The rearrangement links TRBV4-1 to TRBJ2-7; D remains unclear. Trimming removed 3 bases from V and 0 bases from J, with 3 bases in between. This CDR3 is 12 amino acids long. Germline V gives CDR1 MGHRA, CDR2 YSYEKL. The CDR3 bases are TGCGCCAGCAGCCAGAGCTCCTACGAGCAGTACTTC. This gives the protein CASSQSSYEQYF.

The chain employs TRBV6-1 and TRBJ1-1; unclear D gene. This CDR3 is 14 amino acids long. From germline, CDR1 is MNHNS and CDR2 SASEGT. Deletions cut 6 bases from V and 1 base from J, with 12 bases between. The CDR3 DNA sequence: TGTGCCAGCAGCGTGACACCCTGGAACACTGAAGCTTTCTTT. Protein sequence: CASSVTPWNTEAFF.

The genes are TRBV15 and TRBJ1-5; D not resolved. This CDR3 comprises 15 residues. Per the germline V gene, CDR1 is LNHNV and CDR2 is YYDKDF (reference sequence). Trimming pared 0 bases from V and 7 bases from J, leaving 13 bases between. CDR3 sequence: CATSRDYLTTQPQHF. DNA of the CDR3: TGTGCCACCAGCAGAGATTACCTGACAACGCAGCCCCAGCATTTT.

The V and J genes are TRBV6-1 and TRBJ1-2; D is possibly TRBD1 (5 bases). V was trimmed by 10 bases and J by 1 base, leaving 13 bases between them. The germline CDR1 and CDR2 sequences are MNHNS and SASEGT. The CDR3 has 13 amino acids. The CDR3 here is CAIQGEYNYGYTF. Written as DNA, the CDR3 is TGTGCCATACAAGGGGAATATAACTATGGCTACACCTTC.

This chain joins TRBV5-6 and TRBJ1-2; no reliable D call. Germline CDR1 SGHDT, CDR2 YYEEEE. The CDR3 extends over 13 amino acids. V shed 4 bases and J shed 4 bases, with 11 bases lying between them. CDR3 nucleotides: TGTGCCAGCAGCCGGGTTGCCGGCTATGGCTACACCTTC. As protein: CASSRVAGYGYTF.

The V gene is TRBV21-1, the J gene TRBJ1-3; no DNA check was done on the table's D call, TRBD1. TRBV21-1 is termed a pseudogene. The CDR3 extends over 16 amino acids. DNA for the CDR3: TGTGCCAGCAGCATAAAACAGGGTCACTCTGGAAACACCATATATTTT. Translated, it gives CASSIKQGHSGNTIYF.